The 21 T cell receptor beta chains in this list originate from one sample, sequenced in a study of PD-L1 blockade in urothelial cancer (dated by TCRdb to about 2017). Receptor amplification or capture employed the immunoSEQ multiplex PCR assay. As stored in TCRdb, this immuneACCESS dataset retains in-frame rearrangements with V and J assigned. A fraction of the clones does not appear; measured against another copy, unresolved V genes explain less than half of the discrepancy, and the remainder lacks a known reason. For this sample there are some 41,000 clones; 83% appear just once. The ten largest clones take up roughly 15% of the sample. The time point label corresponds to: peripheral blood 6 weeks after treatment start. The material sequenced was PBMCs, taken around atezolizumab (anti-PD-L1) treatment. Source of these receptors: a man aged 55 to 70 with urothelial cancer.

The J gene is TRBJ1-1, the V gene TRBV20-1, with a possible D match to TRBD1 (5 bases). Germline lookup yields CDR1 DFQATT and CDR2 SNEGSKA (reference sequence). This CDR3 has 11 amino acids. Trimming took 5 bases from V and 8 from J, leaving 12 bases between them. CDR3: CSASQESEAFF. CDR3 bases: TGCAGTGCTTCACAGGAATCGGAAGCTTTCTTT.

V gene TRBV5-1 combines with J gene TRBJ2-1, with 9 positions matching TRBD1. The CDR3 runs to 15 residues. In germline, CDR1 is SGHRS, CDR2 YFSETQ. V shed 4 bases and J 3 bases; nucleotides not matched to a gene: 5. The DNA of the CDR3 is TGCGCCAGCAGCAGTACAGGGGGCTTCTACAATGAGCAGTTCTTC. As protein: CASSSTGGFYNEQFF.

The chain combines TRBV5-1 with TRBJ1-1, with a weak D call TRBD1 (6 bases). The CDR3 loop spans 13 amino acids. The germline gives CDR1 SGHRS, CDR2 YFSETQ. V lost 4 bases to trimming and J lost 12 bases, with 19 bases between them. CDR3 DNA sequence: TGCGCCAGCAGCCTCGGGGGGGCGGAAAGCCCTTTCTTT. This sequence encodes CASSLGGAESPFF.

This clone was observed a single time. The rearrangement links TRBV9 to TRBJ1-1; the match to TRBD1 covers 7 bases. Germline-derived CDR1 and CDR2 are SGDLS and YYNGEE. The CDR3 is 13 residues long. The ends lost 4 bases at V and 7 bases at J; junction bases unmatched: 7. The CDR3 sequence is CASSRGTAGEAFF. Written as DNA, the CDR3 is TGTGCCAGCAGCAGGGGGACAGCGGGTGAAGCTTTCTTT.

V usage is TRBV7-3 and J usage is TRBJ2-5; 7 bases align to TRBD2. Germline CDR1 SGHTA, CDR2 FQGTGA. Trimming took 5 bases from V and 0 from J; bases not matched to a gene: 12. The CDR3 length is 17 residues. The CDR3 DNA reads TGTGCCAGCAGCAGAGGGACGGGGGGACGACACCAAGAGACCCAGTACTTC. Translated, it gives CASSRGTGGRHQETQYF.

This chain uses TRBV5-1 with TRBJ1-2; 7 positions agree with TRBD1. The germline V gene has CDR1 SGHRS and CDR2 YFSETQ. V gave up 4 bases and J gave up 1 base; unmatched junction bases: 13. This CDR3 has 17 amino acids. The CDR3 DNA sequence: TGCGCCAGCAGCCTTCTGGGACAGCCCGGGTTTAACTATGGCTACACCTTC. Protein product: CASSLLGQPGFNYGYTF.

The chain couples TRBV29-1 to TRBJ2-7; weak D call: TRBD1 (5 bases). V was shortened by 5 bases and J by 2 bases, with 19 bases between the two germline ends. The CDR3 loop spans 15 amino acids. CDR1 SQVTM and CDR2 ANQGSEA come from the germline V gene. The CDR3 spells CSVKNGLTGPYEQYF. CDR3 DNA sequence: TGCAGCGTTAAGAACGGTCTCACAGGACCCTACGAGCAGTACTTC.

The CDR3 nucleotides are TGTGCCAGCACTAGCGGGCAAGAGACCCAGTACTTC. Translated, it gives CASTSGQETQYF. The genes are TRBV28 and TRBJ2-5; 8 bases align to TRBD2. V lost 7 bases to trimming and J lost 2 bases; unmatched junction nucleotides: 0. This CDR3 is built from 12 residues. CDR1 and CDR2 from the germline V gene are MDHEN and SYDVKM. Based on the CDR3 plus reference TRBV28 and TRBJ2-5, the full variable domain is DVKVTQSSRYLVKRTGEKVFLECVQDMDHENMFWYRQDPGLGLRLIYFSYDVKMKEKGDIPEGYSVSREKKERFSLILESASTNQTSMYLCASTSGQETQYFGPGTRLLVL.

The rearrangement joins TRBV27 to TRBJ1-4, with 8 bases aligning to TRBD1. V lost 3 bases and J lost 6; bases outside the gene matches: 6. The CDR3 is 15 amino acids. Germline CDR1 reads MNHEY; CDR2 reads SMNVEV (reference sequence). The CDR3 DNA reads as TGTGCCAGCAGTTTGACAGGGGTAAATGATGAAAAACTGTTTTTT. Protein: CASSLTGVNDEKLFF.

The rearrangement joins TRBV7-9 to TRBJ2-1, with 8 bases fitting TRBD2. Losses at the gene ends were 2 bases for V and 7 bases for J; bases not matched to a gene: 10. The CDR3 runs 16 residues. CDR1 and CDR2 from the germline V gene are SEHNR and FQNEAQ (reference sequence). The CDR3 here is CASSLLAGQSGNEQFF. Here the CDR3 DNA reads TGTGCCAGCAGCTTATTAGCGGGGCAATCTGGGAATGAGCAGTTCTTC.

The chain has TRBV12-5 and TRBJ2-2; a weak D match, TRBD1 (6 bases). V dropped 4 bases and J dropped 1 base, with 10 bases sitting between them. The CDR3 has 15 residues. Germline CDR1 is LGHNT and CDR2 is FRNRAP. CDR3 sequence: CASGWDKMNTGELFF. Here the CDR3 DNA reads TGTGCTAGTGGTTGGGACAAGATGAACACCGGGGAGCTGTTTTTT.

CDR3 residues: CASSLGGSGPNEKLFF. The CDR3 DNA reads TGCGCCAGCAGCTTGGGGGGCTCTGGACCAAATGAAAAACTGTTTTTT. This chain uses TRBV5-1 with TRBJ1-4, with D perhaps TRBD1 (5 bases). Between the trimmed V and J ends, which lost 0 bases and 5 bases, there was a span of 14 bases. The germline CDR1 and CDR2 sequences are SGHRS and YFSETQ. CDR3 length: 16 amino acids.

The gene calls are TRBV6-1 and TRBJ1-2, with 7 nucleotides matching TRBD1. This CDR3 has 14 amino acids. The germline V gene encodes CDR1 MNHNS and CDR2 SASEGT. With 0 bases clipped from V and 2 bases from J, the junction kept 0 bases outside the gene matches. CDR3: CASSEATGNYGYTF. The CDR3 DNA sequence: TGTGCCAGCAGTGAAGCGACAGGGAACTATGGCTACACCTTC.

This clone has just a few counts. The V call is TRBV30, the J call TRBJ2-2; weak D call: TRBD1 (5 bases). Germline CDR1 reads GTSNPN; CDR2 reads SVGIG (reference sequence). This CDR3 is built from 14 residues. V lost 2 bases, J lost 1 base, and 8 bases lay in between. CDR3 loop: CAWSIGQNTGELFF. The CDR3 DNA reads TGTGCCTGGAGTATCGGACAGAACACCGGGGAGCTGTTTTTT.

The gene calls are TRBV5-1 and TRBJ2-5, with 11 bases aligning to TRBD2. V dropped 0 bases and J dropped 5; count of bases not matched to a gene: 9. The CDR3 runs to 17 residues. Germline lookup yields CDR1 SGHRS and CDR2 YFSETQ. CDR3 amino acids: CASSLAVAGGPWETQYF. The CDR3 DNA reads TGCGCCAGCAGCTTGGCGGTAGCGGGGGGGCCGTGGGAGACCCAGTACTTC.

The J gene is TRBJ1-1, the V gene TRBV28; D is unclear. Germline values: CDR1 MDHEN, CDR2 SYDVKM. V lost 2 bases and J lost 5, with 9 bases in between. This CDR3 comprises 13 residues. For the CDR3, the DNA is TGTGCCAGCAGTTTAACTTCGTGGACTGAAGCTTTCTTT. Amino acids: CASSLTSWTEAFF.

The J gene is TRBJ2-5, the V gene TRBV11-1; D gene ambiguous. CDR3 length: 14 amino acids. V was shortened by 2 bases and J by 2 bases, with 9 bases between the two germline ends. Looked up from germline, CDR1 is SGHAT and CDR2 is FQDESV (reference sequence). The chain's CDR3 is CASSLSGRQETQYF. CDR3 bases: TGTGCCAGCAGCTTATCTGGCAGACAAGAGACCCAGTACTTC.

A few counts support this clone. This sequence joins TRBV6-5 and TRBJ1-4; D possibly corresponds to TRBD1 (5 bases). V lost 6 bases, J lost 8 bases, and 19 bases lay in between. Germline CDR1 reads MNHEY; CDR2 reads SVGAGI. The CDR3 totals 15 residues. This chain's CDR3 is CASRTTTVLGEKLFF. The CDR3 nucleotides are TGTGCCAGCAGAACGACGACAGTCTTAGGCGAAAAACTGTTTTTT.

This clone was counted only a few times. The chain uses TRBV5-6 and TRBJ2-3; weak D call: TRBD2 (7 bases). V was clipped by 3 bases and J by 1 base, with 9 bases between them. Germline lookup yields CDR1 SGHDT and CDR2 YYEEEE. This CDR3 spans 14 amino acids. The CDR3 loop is CASSYGGRTDTQYF. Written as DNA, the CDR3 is TGTGCCAGCAGCTACGGGGGGCGCACAGATACGCAGTATTTT.

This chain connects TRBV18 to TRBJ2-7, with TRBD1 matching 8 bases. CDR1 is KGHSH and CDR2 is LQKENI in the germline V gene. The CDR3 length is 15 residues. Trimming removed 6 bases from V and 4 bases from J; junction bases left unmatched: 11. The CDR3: CASSRTGTDSYEQYF. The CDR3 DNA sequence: TGTGCCAGCTCTAGGACAGGGACGGATTCTTACGAGCAGTACTTC.

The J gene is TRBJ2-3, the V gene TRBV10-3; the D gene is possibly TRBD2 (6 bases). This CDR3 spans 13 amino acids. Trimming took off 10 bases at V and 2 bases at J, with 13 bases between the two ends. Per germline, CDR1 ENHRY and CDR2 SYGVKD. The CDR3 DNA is TGTGCCACCCGGGACTCCCCCACAGATACGCAGTATTTT. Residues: CATRDSPTDTQYF.